Below, 22 T cell receptor beta chains from the same sample are listed, as sequenced in a study of cytomegalovirus exposure and HLA in healthy donors. The PCR was carried out with 60 Vbeta primers and 13 Jbeta primers. TCRdb keeps only in-frame clones here, not all; method: immunoSEQ multiplex PCR. The sample yields about 180,000 clones, 75% to 85% seen once. What was sequenced was PBMCs. These TCRs come from a woman aged 25-40 years in good health and CMV-seropositive.

The chain couples TRBV7-9 to TRBJ2-1, with 8 bases that match TRBD2. CDR1 and CDR2 from the germline V gene are SEHNR and FQNEAQ (reference sequence). V trimming: 5 bases; J trimming: 5 bases; junction bases outside the gene matches: 5. The CDR3 length is 14 residues. CDR3 in DNA: TGTGCCAGCAGCGAACTAGCGGTCAACAATGAGCAGTTCTTC. Translated: CASSELAVNNEQFF.

The rearrangement links TRBV6-5 to TRBJ2-7; TRBD1 matches 9 bases. Germline CDR1 and CDR2: MNHEY and SVGAGI. The CDR3 is 15 amino acids. V lost 5 bases to trimming and J lost 3 bases; unmatched junction nucleotides: 8. The chain's CDR3 is CASSVTGTGYYEQYF. The CDR3 bases are TGTGCCAGCAGTGTCACCGGGACAGGGTACTACGAGCAGTACTTC.

V is TRBV7-3 and J is TRBJ2-3; 9 positions match TRBD2. J lost 1 base, V lost 5 bases, and 10 bases had no gene match. CDR1 and CDR2 from the germline V gene are SGHTA and FQGTGA. This CDR3 is 17 amino acids long. The CDR3 loop reads CASSPSVVAGGTDTQYF. The CDR3 DNA reads as TGTGCCAGCAGCCCTTCCGTGGTAGCGGGAGGCACAGATACGCAGTATTTT.

CDR3: CASSAGTYSTEQFF. In DNA form, the CDR3 reads TGTGCCAGTAGCGCCGGGACTTACTCGACGGAGCAGTTCTTC. The chain is built from TRBV19 and TRBJ2-1; perhaps TRBD2 as D (6 bases). Deletions cut 6 bases from V and 10 bases from J, with 19 bases between. Germline CDR1 is LNHDA and CDR2 is SQIVND (reference sequence). The CDR3 has 14 residues.

As concerns this clone: Within the sample, other DNA sequences also encode this same CDR3. The V call is TRBV6-5, the J call TRBJ1-5; D is undetermined. Trimming left V 0 bases short and J 5 bases short, with 5 bases between. The CDR3 length is 13 residues. Germline V gene sequence: CDR1 MNHEY, CDR2 SVGAGI. CDR3 in amino acids: CASSYSLDQPQHF. The DNA for the CDR3 is TGTGCCAGCAGTTACTCTCTAGATCAGCCCCAGCATTTT.

This rearrangement joins TRBV6-1 to TRBJ2-3; perhaps TRBD1 as D (5 bases). CDR3 length: 13 residues. From germline, CDR1 is MNHNS and CDR2 SASEGT. The V gene lost 1 base and the J gene lost 8 bases, with 10 bases spanning the gap. The CDR3 here is CASSEEPGSTQYF. CDR3 DNA: TGTGCCAGCAGTGAAGAACCAGGGTCTACGCAGTATTTT.

J is TRBJ2-7 and V is TRBV2; 14 nucleotides align to TRBD2. The V and J ends lost 6 bases and 3 bases, in that order; junction bases with no gene match: 7. This CDR3 region has 16 residues. CDR1 is SNHLY and CDR2 is FYNNEI in the germline V gene. In nucleotides, the CDR3 is TGTGCCAGCAGCTTGGGACTAGCGGGGGCAGGCTACGAGCAGTACTTC. It encodes CASSLGLAGAGYEQYF.

V is TRBV29-1 and J is TRBJ2-7; 8 bases line up with TRBD1. The CDR3 has 12 amino acids. V lost 7 bases and J lost 9; bases outside the gene matches: 11. The germline V gene has CDR1 SQVTM and CDR2 ANQGSEA. The CDR3 DNA follows: TGCAGCGCTGAGGGACAGGTTTCTGGGCAGTACTTC. This sequence encodes CSAEGQVSGQYF.

This chain links TRBV19 with TRBJ2-6; 7 bases are a match to TRBD1. This CDR3 contains 17 residues. Germline V CDR1 and CDR2: LNHDA, SQIVND (reference sequence). The V and J ends lost 3 bases and 0 bases, in that order; junction bases with no gene match: 5. The CDR3 reads CASSITGDPSGANVLTF. In nucleotides, the CDR3 is TGTGCCAGTAGTATTACAGGGGATCCCTCTGGGGCCAACGTCCTGACTTTC.

CDR3 coding DNA: TGTGCCAGCAGTGAGGGGGCCCACTATGGCTACACCTTC. It encodes CASSEGAHYGYTF. J is TRBJ1-2 and V is TRBV2, with a tentative D call TRBD1 (6 bases). V lost 3 bases to trimming and J lost 3 bases, with 8 bases between them. This CDR3 region has 13 residues. CDR1 and CDR2 (germline): SNHLY, FYNNEI.

The chain links TRBV5-5 to TRBJ2-7; 8 bases fit TRBD1. V was clipped by 7 bases and J by 0 bases; unmatched bases: 3. Germline CDR1 reads SGHKS; CDR2 reads YYEKEE (reference sequence). This CDR3 is 13 amino acids long. Here the CDR3 reads CASRTGSSYEQYF. For the CDR3, the DNA is TGTGCCAGCCGGACAGGGAGCTCCTACGAGCAGTACTTC.

The chain employs TRBV18 and TRBJ2-7, with 7 nucleotides matching TRBD1. Germline CDR1 KGHSH, CDR2 LQKENI. J lost 3 bases, V lost 2 bases, and 1 base had no gene match. This CDR3 spans 13 amino acids. The CDR3 here is CASSPSGGYEQYF. The CDR3 DNA is TGTGCCAGCTCACCATCAGGGGGCTACGAGCAGTACTTC.

There are a few counts of this clone. The chain has TRBV6-1 and TRBJ1-2; D may be TRBD1 (5 bases). Germline assignment: CDR1 MNHNS and CDR2 SASEGT. V was shortened by 0 bases and J by 1 base, with 9 bases between the two germline ends. The CDR3 sequence is 15 residues long. CDR3 sequence (DNA): TGTGCCAGCAGTGAAGCGCCAGGGTATAACTATGGCTACACCTTC. It translates to CASSEAPGYNYGYTF.

J is TRBJ2-7 and V is TRBV29-1, with 7 bases lining up with TRBD1. Germline V gene lookup returns CDR1 SQVTM and CDR2 ANQGSEA. The V and J ends lost 4 bases and 6 bases, in that order; junction bases with no gene match: 12. This CDR3 region has 14 residues. CDR3 in DNA: TGCAGCGTTGGGGACAGTGGCCTCTTCTCCGAGCAGTACTTC. Amino acids: CSVGDSGLFSEQYF.

This clone was detected once. The rearrangement links TRBV2 to TRBJ1-5; the match to TRBD1 covers 7 bases. The CDR3 extends over 13 amino acids. After removal of 7 bases from V and 4 bases from J, the junction contained 4 bases not matched to a gene. Germline CDR1 is SNHLY and CDR2 is FYNNEI. The CDR3: CASKGTVNQPQHF. The DNA of the CDR3 is TGTGCCAGCAAGGGGACAGTTAATCAGCCCCAGCATTTT.

The chain combines TRBV27 with TRBJ2-7, with D maybe TRBD1 (6 bases). The CDR3 covers 13 residues. Germline V gene lookup returns CDR1 MNHEY and CDR2 SMNVEV (reference sequence). Trimming pared 3 bases from V and 2 bases from J, leaving 8 bases between. This chain's CDR3 is CASSFGTPYEQYF. The CDR3 nucleotides are TGTGCCAGCAGTTTCGGGACACCCTACGAGCAGTACTTC.

The genes are TRBV11-3 and TRBJ2-6; D is undetermined. Trimming shortened V by 5 bases and J by 0 bases, and 8 bases separated the two germline ends. CDR3 length: 15 residues. Germline assignment: CDR1 SGHNT and CDR2 YENEEA. DNA for the CDR3: TGTGCCAGCAGCCCAGGCTACTCTGGGGCCAACGTCCTGACTTTC. It encodes CASSPGYSGANVLTF.

The J gene is TRBJ1-2, the V gene TRBV18; 7 positions match TRBD1. Germline trimming cut 3 bases from V and 5 bases from J; bases unmatched to any gene: 6. Looked up from germline, CDR1 is KGHSH and CDR2 is LQKENI. The CDR3 contains 14 residues. For the CDR3, the DNA is TGTGCCAGCTCACCCGGCACAGGGGTGTATGGCTACACCTTC. Translation: CASSPGTGVYGYTF.

V and J are TRBV5-1 and TRBJ1-3, with TRBD1 matching 9 bases. CDR1 SGHRS and CDR2 YFSETQ come from the germline V gene. CDR3 length equals 17 residues. V was pared by 4 bases and J by 2 bases, with 10 bases of the junction left unmatched. The CDR3 loop is CASSRSTDRGTGNTIYF. The DNA for the CDR3 is TGCGCCAGCAGCCGATCGACGGACAGGGGCACTGGAAACACCATATATTTT. Using reference TRBV5-1 and TRBJ1-3 for the parts outside the CDR3, the full variable domain is KAGVTQTPRYLIKTRGQQVTLSCSPISGHRSVSWYQQTPGQGLQFLFEYFSETQRNKGNFPGRFSGRQFSNSRSEMNVSTLELGDSALYLCASSRSTDRGTGNTIYFGEGSWLTVV.

V usage is TRBV6-5 and J usage is TRBJ2-2; D remains unclear. Deletions cut 8 bases from V and 1 base from J, with 14 bases between. Germline CDR1 is MNHEY and CDR2 is SVGAGI. CDR3 length equals 15 residues. CDR3 amino acids: CASDVGQVNTGELFF. In DNA form, the CDR3 reads TGTGCCAGCGATGTAGGCCAGGTGAACACCGGGGAGCTGTTTTTT.

The gene calls are TRBV27 and TRBJ1-1; a possible D gene is TRBD1 (6 bases). The CDR3 is 14 residues long. V was cut by 3 bases and J by 7 bases, with 15 bases left in between. Germline CDR1 is MNHEY and CDR2 is SMNVEV (reference sequence). Here the CDR3 reads CASSFVPFRGEAFF. The CDR3, as DNA: TGTGCCAGCAGTTTTGTGCCTTTCAGGGGTGAAGCTTTCTTT.

The chain employs TRBV7-2 and TRBJ1-2; 8 bases align to TRBD1. With 3 bases clipped from V and 8 bases from J, the junction kept 8 bases outside the gene matches. This CDR3 has 14 residues. Germline values: CDR1 SGHTA, CDR2 FQGNSA. DNA for the CDR3: TGTGCCAGCAGCTTGGGACAGGCGACGAAGGGCTACACCTTC. This sequence encodes CASSLGQATKGYTF. Together with reference TRBV7-2 and TRBJ1-2, the CDR3 gives the full variable domain: GAGVSQSPSNKVTEKGKDVELRCDPISGHTALYWYRQSLGQGLEFLIYFQGNSAPDKSGLPSDRFSAERTGGSVSTLTIQRTQQEDSAVYLCASSLGQATKGYTFGSGTRLTVV.